This T cell receptor (beta chain) stems from a study of blood T cell repertoires in COVID-19. This CDR3 comprises 16 residues. The germline V gene has CDR1 SGHTA and CDR2 FQGTGA. Germline trimming cut 2 bases from V and 4 bases from J; bases unmatched to any gene: 7. This table comes from immunoSEQ multiplex PCR, and its TCRdb copy is limited to in-frame clones, with some not included. In the table there are fewer than 200,000 clones, about 80% of which are singletons. This rearrangement joins TRBV7-3 to TRBJ2-1, with 8 bases aligning to TRBD2. This receptor was obtained from a man aged 65 to 79 with active or convalescent COVID-19. Sequences were obtained from peripheral blood. CDR3 amino acids: CASSLRAGEGYNEQFF. As DNA, the CDR3 is TGTGCCAGCAGCTTACGAGCGGGAGAAGGGTACAATGAGCAGTTCTTC.